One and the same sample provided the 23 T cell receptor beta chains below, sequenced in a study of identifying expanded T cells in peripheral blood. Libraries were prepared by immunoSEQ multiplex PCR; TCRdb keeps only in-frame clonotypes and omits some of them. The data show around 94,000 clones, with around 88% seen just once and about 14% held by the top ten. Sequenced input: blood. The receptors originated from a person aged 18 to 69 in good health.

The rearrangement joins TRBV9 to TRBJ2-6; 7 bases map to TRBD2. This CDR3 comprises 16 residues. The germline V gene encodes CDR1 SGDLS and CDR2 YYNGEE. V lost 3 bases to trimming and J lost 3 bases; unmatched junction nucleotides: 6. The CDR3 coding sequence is TGTGCCAGCAGCGCCCAGCGGGGCGGTGGGGCCAACGTCCTGACTTTC. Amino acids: CASSAQRGGGANVLTF.

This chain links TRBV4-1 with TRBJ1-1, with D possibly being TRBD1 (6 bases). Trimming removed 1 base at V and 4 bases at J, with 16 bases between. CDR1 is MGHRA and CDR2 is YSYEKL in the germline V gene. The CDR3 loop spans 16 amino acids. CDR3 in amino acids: CASSQAANRAGTEAFF. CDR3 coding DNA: TGCGCCAGCAGCCAAGCTGCGAACAGGGCTGGCACTGAAGCTTTCTTT.

CDR3 in amino acids: CAGEGEEEDTQYF. CDR3 in DNA: TGTGCCGGGGAGGGGGAAGAGGAGGATACGCAGTATTTT. This chain connects TRBV5-5 to TRBJ2-3; D may be TRBD2 (7 bases). The CDR3 sequence is 13 residues long. Germline values: CDR1 SGHKS, CDR2 YYEKEE (reference sequence). Trimming left V 10 bases short and J 6 bases short, with 18 bases between.

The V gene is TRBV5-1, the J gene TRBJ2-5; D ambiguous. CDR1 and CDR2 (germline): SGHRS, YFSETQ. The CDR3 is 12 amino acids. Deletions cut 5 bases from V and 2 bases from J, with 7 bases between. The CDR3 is CASRYSQETQYF. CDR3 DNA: TGCGCCAGCAGATACTCTCAAGAGACCCAGTACTTC.

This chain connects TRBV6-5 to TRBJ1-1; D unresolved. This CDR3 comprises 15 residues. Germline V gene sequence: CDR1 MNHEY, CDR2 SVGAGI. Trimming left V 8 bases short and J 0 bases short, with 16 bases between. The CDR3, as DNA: TGTGCCAGCCTTCCTTATTGGACGGTGAACACTGAAGCTTTCTTT. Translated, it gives CASLPYWTVNTEAFF.

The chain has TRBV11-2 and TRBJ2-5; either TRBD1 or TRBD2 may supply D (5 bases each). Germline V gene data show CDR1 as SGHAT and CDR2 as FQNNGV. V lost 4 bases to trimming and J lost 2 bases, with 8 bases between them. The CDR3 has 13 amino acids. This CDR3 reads CASSSGPQETQYF. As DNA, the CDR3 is TGTGCCAGCAGCTCGGGACCGCAAGAGACCCAGTACTTC.

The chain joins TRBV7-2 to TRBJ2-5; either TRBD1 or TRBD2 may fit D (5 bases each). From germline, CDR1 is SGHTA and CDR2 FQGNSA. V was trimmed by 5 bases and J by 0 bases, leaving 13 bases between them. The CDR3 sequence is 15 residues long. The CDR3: CASSRPGRYQETQYF. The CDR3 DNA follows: TGTGCCAGCAGCAGGCCGGGACGTTACCAAGAGACCCAGTACTTC. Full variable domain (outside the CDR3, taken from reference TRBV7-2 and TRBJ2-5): GAGVSQSPSNKVTEKGKDVELRCDPISGHTALYWYRQSLGQGLEFLIYFQGNSAPDKSGLPSDRFSAERTGGSVSTLTIQRTQQEDSAVYLCASSRPGRYQETQYFGPGTRLLVL.

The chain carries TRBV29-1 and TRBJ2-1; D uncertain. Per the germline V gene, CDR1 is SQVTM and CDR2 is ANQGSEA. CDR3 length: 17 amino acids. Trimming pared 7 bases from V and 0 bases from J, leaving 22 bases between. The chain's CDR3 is CSADGAPSLSSYNEQFF. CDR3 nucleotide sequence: TGCAGCGCGGACGGAGCCCCAAGTCTCAGCTCCTACAATGAGCAGTTCTTC.

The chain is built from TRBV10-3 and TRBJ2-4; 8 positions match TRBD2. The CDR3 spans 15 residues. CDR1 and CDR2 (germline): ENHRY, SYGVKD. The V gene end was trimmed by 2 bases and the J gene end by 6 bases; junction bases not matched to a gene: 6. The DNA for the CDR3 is TGTGCCATCAGTGAGAGCGGGAGTACCGGAAACATTCAGTACTTC. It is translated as CAISESGSTGNIQYF.

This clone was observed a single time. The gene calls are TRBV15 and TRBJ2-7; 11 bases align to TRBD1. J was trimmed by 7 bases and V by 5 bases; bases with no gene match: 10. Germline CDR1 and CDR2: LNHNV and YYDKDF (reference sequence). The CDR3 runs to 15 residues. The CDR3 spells CATSPWTGGAEEQYF. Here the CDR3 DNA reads TGTGCCACCAGCCCATGGACAGGGGGCGCAGAAGAGCAGTACTTC.

The chain's CDR3 is CASRAVGGMSGYTF. In DNA form, the CDR3 reads TGTGCCAGCAGAGCCGTGGGGGGGATGAGCGGCTACACCTTC. The chain couples TRBV5-4 to TRBJ1-2; possible D gene TRBD1, 5 bases. The length of the CDR3 is 14 residues. The V gene lost 5 bases and the J gene lost 8 bases, with 19 bases spanning the gap. In germline, CDR1 is SGHNT, CDR2 YYREEE (reference sequence).

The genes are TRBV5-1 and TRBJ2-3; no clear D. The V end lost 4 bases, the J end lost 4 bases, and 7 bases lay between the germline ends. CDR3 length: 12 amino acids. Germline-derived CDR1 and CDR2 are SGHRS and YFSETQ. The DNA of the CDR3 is TGCGCCAGCAGCCGGATGGCAGATACGCAGTATTTT. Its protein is CASSRMADTQYF.

Written as DNA, the CDR3 is TGTGCCAGCAGCTTAGGGTCTAGCGGGTCCTACGAGCAGTACTTC. Translated: CASSLGSSGSYEQYF. The chain carries TRBV7-3 and TRBJ2-7; 8 bases match TRBD2. This CDR3 contains 15 residues. The junction had 4 bases not matched to a gene; V was cut back by 2 bases and J by 1 base. The germline V gene has CDR1 SGHTA and CDR2 FQGTGA.

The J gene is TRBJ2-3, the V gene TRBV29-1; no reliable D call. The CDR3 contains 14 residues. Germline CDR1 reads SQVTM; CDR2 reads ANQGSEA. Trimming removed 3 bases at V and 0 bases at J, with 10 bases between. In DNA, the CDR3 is TGCAGCGTTGATGACATAGCTAGCACAGATACGCAGTATTTT. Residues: CSVDDIASTDTQYF.

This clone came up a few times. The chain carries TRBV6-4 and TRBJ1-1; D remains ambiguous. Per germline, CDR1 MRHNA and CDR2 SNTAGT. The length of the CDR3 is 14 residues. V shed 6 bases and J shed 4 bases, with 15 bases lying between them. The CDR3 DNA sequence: TGTGCCAGCAGATTAAACCAGGTTATCACTGAAGCTTTCTTT. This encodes CASRLNQVITEAFF.

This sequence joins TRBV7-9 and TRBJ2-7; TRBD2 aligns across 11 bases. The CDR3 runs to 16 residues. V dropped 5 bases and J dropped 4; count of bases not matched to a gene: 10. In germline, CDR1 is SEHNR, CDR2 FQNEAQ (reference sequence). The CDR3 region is CASSPQTSGGVYEQYF. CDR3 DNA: TGTGCCAGCAGCCCTCAAACTAGCGGGGGAGTTTACGAGCAGTACTTC.

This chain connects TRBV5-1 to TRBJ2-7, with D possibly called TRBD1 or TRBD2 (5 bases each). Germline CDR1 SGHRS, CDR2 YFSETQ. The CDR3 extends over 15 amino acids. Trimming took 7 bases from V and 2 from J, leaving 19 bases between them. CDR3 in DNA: TGCGCCAGCGACCCTACCGGGACGGCAACCTACGAGCAGTACTTC. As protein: CASDPTGTATYEQYF. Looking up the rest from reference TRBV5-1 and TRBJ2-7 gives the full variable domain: KAGVTQTPRYLIKTRGQQVTLSCSPISGHRSVSWYQQTPGQGLQFLFEYFSETQRNKGNFPGRFSGRQFSNSRSEMNVSTLELGDSALYLCASDPTGTATYEQYFGPGTRLTVT.

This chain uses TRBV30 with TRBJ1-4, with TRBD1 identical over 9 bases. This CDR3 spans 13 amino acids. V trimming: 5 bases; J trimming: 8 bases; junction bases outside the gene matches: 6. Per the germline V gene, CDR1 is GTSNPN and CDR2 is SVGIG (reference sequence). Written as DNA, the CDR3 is TGTGCCTGGCGGGGACAGGGCGGCGAAAAACTGTTTTTT. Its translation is CAWRGQGGEKLFF.

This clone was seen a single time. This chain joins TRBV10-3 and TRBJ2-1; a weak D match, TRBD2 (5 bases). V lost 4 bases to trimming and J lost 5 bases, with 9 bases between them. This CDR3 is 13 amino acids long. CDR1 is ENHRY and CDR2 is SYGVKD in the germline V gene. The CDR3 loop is CAISAGRHNEQFF. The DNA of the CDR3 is TGTGCCATCAGTGCGGGGAGACACAATGAGCAGTTCTTC.

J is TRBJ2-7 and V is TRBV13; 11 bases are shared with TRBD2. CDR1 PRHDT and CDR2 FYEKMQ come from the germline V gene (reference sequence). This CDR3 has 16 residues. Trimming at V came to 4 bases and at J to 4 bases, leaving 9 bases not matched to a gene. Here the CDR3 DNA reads TGTGCCAGCAGCTCAACTATAGCGGGGGGGAAATACGAGCAGTACTTC. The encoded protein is CASSSTIAGGKYEQYF. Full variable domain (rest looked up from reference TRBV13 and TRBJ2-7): AAGVIQSPRHLIKEKRETATLKCYPIPRHDTVYWYQQGPGQDPQFLISFYEKMQSDKGSIPDRFSAQQFSDYHSELNMSSLELGDSALYFCASSSTIAGGKYEQYFGPGTRLTVT.

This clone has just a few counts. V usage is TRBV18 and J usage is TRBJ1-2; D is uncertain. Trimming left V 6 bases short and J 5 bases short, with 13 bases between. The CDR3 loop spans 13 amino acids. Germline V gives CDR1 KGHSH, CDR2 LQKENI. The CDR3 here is CASSQSAEYGYTF. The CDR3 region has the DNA TGTGCCAGCTCTCAGTCCGCAGAATATGGCTACACCTTC.

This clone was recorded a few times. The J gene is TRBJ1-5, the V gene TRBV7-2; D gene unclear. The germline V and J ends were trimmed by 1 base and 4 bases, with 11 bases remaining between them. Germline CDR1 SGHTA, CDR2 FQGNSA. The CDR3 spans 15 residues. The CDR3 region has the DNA TGTGCCAGCAGCTTAGGTCCCTTGGCGAATCAGCCCCAGCATTTT. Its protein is CASSLGPLANQPQHF. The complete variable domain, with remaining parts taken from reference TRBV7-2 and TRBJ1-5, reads GAGVSQSPSNKVTEKGKDVELRCDPISGHTALYWYRQSLGQGLEFLIYFQGNSAPDKSGLPSDRFSAERTGGSVSTLTIQRTQQEDSAVYLCASSLGPLANQPQHFGDGTRLSIL.

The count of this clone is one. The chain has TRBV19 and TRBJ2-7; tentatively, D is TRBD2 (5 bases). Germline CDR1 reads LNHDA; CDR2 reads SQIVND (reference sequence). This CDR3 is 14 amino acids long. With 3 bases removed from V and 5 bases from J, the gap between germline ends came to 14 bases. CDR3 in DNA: TGTGCCAGTAGTATTATGGTCGGGAACCACGAGCAGTACTTC. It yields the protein CASSIMVGNHEQYF.